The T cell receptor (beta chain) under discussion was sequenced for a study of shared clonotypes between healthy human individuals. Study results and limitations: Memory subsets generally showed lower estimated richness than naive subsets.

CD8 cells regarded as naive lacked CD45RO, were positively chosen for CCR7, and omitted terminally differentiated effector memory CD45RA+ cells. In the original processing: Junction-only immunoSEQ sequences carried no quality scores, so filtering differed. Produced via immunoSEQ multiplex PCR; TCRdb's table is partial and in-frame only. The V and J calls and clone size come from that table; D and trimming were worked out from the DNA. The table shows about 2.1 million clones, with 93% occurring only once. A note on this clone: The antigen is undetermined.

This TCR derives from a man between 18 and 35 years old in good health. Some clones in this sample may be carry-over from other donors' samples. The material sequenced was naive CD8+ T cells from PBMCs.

The CDR3 DNA follows: TGCAGCGTTGAACTCCCCGCGGAACCTACCTACGAGCAGTACTTC. It encodes CSVELPAEPTYEQYF. This chain connects TRBV29-1 to TRBJ2-5; D is unclear. The end of the DNA aligns better with TRBJ2-7, so the J call may be wrong. The germline V gene encodes CDR1 SQVTM and CDR2 ANQGSEA. The CDR3 contains 15 residues.